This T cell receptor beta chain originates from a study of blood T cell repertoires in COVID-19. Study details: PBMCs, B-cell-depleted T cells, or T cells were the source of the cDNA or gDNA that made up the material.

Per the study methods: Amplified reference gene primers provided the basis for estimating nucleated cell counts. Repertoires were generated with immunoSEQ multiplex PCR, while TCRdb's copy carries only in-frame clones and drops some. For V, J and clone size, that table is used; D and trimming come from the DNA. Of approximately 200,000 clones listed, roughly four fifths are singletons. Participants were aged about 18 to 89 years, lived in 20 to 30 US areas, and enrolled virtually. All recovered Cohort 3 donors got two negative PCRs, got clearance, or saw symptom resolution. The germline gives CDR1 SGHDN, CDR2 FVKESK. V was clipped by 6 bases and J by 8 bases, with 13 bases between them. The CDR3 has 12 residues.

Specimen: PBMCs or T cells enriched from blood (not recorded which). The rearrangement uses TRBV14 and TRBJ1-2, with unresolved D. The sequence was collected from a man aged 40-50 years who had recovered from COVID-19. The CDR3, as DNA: TGTGCCAGCAGGCGGATAGAAAAGGGCTACACCTTC. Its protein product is CASRRIEKGYTF.